This passage covers 13 T cell receptor beta chains from one sample sequenced in a study of blood T cells in healthy people across ages. Using a J-beta primer mix together with a sample-barcoded 5' primer, a second PCR was run for about 7 to 12 cycles. TCRdb called the 5' RACE reads again in MiXCR, with one record for every CDR3 protein. Among under 1,100,000 distinct CDR3 sequences listed, about 25% were seen once. These records were also assigned to another study, of T cells of mothers and their children.

Sequencing was carried out using blood. The receptors here all came from a girl aged 2 to 9 in good health.

This clonotype came up a few times. The chain links TRBV7-2 to TRBJ1-2; a weak D match, TRBD1 (6 bases). CDR3 length: 12 residues. The germline V and J ends were trimmed by 4 bases and 5 bases, with 8 bases remaining between them. Germline loops: CDR1 SGHTA, CDR2 FQGNSA. The CDR3 coding sequence is TGTGCCAGCAGCTCCGGACAGTATGGCTACACCTTC. Translation: CASSSGQYGYTF.

This chain's CDR3 is CASKDSSFNEQFF. In DNA form, the CDR3 reads TGTGCCAGCAAGGACTCCAGCTTCAATGAGCAGTTCTTC. The rearrangement joins TRBV28 to TRBJ2-1; D perhaps matches TRBD2 (5 bases). This CDR3 has 13 residues. Trimming took off 7 bases at V and 6 bases at J, with 13 bases between the two ends. Germline values: CDR1 MDHEN, CDR2 SYDVKM.

This clonotype was seen ten or more times. This chain uses TRBV2 with TRBJ1-2, with 10 positions matching TRBD1. Trimming removed 3 bases from V and 2 bases from J; junction bases left unmatched: 0. This CDR3 comprises 14 residues. Per the germline V gene, CDR1 is SNHLY and CDR2 is FYNNEI. CDR3 coding DNA: TGTGCCAGCAGTGAGGGACAGGGGAACTATGGCTACACCTTC. It specifies CASSEGQGNYGYTF.

The V and J genes are TRBV4-3 and TRBJ2-1, with TRBD2 matching over 7 bases. The CDR3 loop spans 14 amino acids. The trim removed 4 bases at V and 5 bases at J, leaving 5 bases unmatched. CDR1 and CDR2 from the germline V gene are LGHNA and YSLEER. Here the CDR3 reads CASSPGLGHNEQFF. The CDR3, as DNA: TGCGCCAGCAGCCCAGGACTAGGTCACAATGAGCAGTTCTTC.

This chain connects TRBV28 to TRBJ2-6; TRBD2 matches 9 bases. Germline V gene sequence: CDR1 MDHEN, CDR2 SYDVKM. V shed 9 bases and J 0 bases; nucleotides not matched to a gene: 9. CDR3 size: 17 residues. The CDR3 sequence: CASSSGLALSGANVLTF. CDR3 nucleotide sequence: TGTGCCAGTTCTAGTGGACTAGCGCTCTCTGGGGCCAACGTCCTGACTTTC.

This clonotype has just a few counts. The chain joins TRBV5-1 to TRBJ1-1; D is perhaps TRBD1 (6 bases). In germline, CDR1 is SGHRS, CDR2 YFSETQ. The V gene lost 5 bases and the J gene lost 8 bases, with 13 bases spanning the gap. CDR3 length: 12 residues. DNA for the CDR3: TGCGCCAGCAGAGAGGGGGACGGAGAAGCTTTCTTT. Its translation is CASREGDGEAFF.

This rearrangement joins TRBV7-8 to TRBJ2-3; possibly TRBD1 for D (5 bases). The CDR3 is 16 amino acids. The V end was cut by 6 bases, the J end by 3 bases, with 19 bases between. The germline V gene encodes CDR1 SGHVS and CDR2 FQNEAQ. CDR3 coding DNA: TGTGCCAGCAGTCAACCCTCAGGGTCCTCTACAGATACGCAGTATTTT. Amino acid sequence: CASSQPSGSSTDTQYF.

The gene calls are TRBV12-5 and TRBJ2-3; D is perhaps TRBD2 (6 bases). CDR1 and CDR2 from the germline V gene are LGHNT and FRNRAP. This CDR3 spans 16 amino acids. The V gene lost 4 bases and the J gene lost 0 bases, with 14 bases spanning the gap. The CDR3 loop is CASGSPTSTSTDTQYF. The CDR3 nucleotides read TGTGCTAGTGGTTCCCCAACTAGCACTAGCACAGATACGCAGTATTTT.

This clonotype was counted between two and nine times. This chain uses TRBV7-9 with TRBJ2-2; D is unclear. V gave up 9 bases and J gave up 1 base, with 18 bases separating them. The length of the CDR3 is 16 residues. The germline V gene encodes CDR1 SEHNR and CDR2 FQNEAQ (reference sequence). CDR3 DNA sequence: TGTGCCAGTAGCAAGACGTCCCCGGGGAACACCGGGGAGCTGTTTTTT. This codes for CASSKTSPGNTGELFF.

V gene TRBV7-2 combines with J gene TRBJ1-3; no firm D call. CDR3 length equals 13 residues. Germline values: CDR1 SGHTA, CDR2 FQGNSA. With 5 bases removed from V and 4 bases from J, the gap between germline ends came to 9 bases. The DNA of the CDR3 is TGTGCCAGCAGCCCCGAAGGGGGAAACACCATATATTTT. Amino acids: CASSPEGGNTIYF.

The table lists this clonotype with a few counts. The chain has TRBV12-5 and TRBJ1-5, with 8 bases fitting TRBD1. J was trimmed by 6 bases and V by 0 bases; bases with no gene match: 13. Germline CDR1 LGHNT, CDR2 FRNRAP. The CDR3 sequence is 18 residues long. In DNA, the CDR3 is TGTGCTAGTGGTTTGGTACAGGGACAGGTTAGAGGAAGTCAGCCCCAGCATTTT. This codes for CASGLVQGQVRGSQPQHF.

The rearrangement uses TRBV2 and TRBJ2-5, with TRBD2 identical over 9 bases. The last part of the DNA fits TRBJ2-7 better; the J call may be wrong. This CDR3 spans 14 amino acids. CDR1 and CDR2 from the germline V gene are SNHLY and FYNNEI. Written as DNA, the CDR3 is TGTGCCAGCAGGGCCGGGACTAGCACCCACGAGCAGTACTTC. It yields the protein CASRAGTSTHEQYF.

This clonotype was seen a few times. The V and J genes are TRBV14 and TRBJ2-7; D may be TRBD2 (6 bases). With 5 bases removed from V and 7 bases from J, the gap between germline ends came to 15 bases. Germline CDR1 and CDR2: SGHDN and FVKESK. CDR3 length: 13 amino acids. The CDR3 protein is CASSGTGVPEQYF. Written as DNA, the CDR3 is TGTGCCAGCAGCGGGACGGGGGTACCAGAGCAGTACTTC.